The clone carrying this TCR beta chain was found many times. As yet, its antigen is unknown. This sample stems from a study of human T cells and chemical hapten exposure. Study information: Diphenylcyclopropenone, dosed weekly to the scalp, was given to patients throughout the roughly 23-week study. Study observations and caveats: PT1 expanded TCR numbers tracked positively with patch test score.

This sample's time point: pre-sensitization, week 0. Treatment denoted: therapeutic diphenylcyclopropenone sensitization with weekly scalp DPC. The library labeled individual cDNA molecules by adding unique molecular identifiers to them. TCRdb used MiXCR to reprocess the RACE reads, holding one entry per CDR3 protein. The sample holds a few hundred thousand distinct CDR3 sequences, 5.5% seen once. The sample here was whole blood, taken in connection with sensitization to the hapten diphenylcyclopropenone (DPC). The clonotype originates from a woman in her late teens or twenties with alopecia areata. Some clones in this sample may be carry-over from other donors' samples.

The CDR3 region has the DNA TGTGCCAGCAGTCGCCCGTCGGGACCCGATCAGCCCCAGCATTTT. It specifies CASSRPSGPDQPQHF. V is TRBV28 and J is TRBJ1-5; TRBD1 is a possible D gene (5 bases). The CDR3 extends over 15 amino acids. Looked up from germline, CDR1 is MDHEN and CDR2 is SYDVKM. V was trimmed by 5 bases and J by 5 bases, leaving 16 bases between them.